This T cell receptor beta chain is from a study of human T cells and chemical hapten exposure. Study at large: Sensitization was performed using 2% DPC on a roughly 2 cm by roughly 2 cm upper inner arm skin site.

Using its own MiXCR run on the RACE reads, TCRdb lists one record per CDR3 protein. The sample has roughly 120,000 distinct CDR3 sequences; 9% to 13% are singletons. Time point denoted: patch test 1, 2 weeks after DPC sensitization. The treatment denotes: therapeutic diphenylcyclopropenone sensitization with weekly scalp DPC. Germline V gives CDR1 SQVTM, CDR2 ANQGSEA. This CDR3 is 12 amino acids long. Trimming pared 6 bases from V and 6 bases from J, leaving 13 bases between. The rearrangement uses TRBV29-1 and TRBJ2-3; possible D gene TRBD1, 5 bases. The specimen was whole blood, collected in connection with sensitization to the hapten diphenylcyclopropenone (DPC). This sequence was found in a woman aged 50 to 60 with alopecia areata. Some clones in this sample may be carry-over from other donors' samples. The CDR3 DNA reads TGCAGCGTACAACAGGTTTCCGATACGCAGTATTTT. Its translation is CSVQQVSDTQYF.